This T cell receptor beta chain stems from a study of blood T cell repertoires in COVID-19. Overall study: Specimens from acute and convalescent COVID-19 originated in the United States, Italy and Spain. Sources were T cells, B-cell-depleted T cells, or PBMCs; the material itself was cDNA or gDNA.

Original data processing: Amplification of reference gene primers was used by the study to estimate nucleated cell counts. Sequencing used immunoSEQ multiplex PCR; TCRdb keeps in-frame clones, though not all of them. Clonal size and the V and J genes are those of that table, whereas D and trimming came from the DNA. The sample contains under 200,000 clones, around 80% of which appear only once. The J segment lost 0 bases and the V segment lost 4 bases, leaving 15 bases of the junction unmatched. CDR1 LNHNV and CDR2 YYDKDF come from the germline V gene (reference sequence). CDR3 length equals 19 residues.

The rearrangement uses TRBV15 and TRBJ2-1; 7 nucleotides match TRBD2. The receptor was isolated from a man between 65 and 79 years old with active or convalescent COVID-19. Sequenced material: peripheral blood. As DNA, the CDR3 is TGTGCCACCAGCATAATCGGGGCTAGCGGAAGTAGCTCCTACAATGAGCAGTTCTTC. This translates into CATSIIGASGSSSYNEQFF.